This TCR beta chain was recovered during a study of naive and memory T cell subsets. This CDR3 contains 16 residues. CDR1 is SGHDT and CDR2 is YYEEEE in the germline V gene. Deletions cut 5 bases from V and 0 bases from J, with 16 bases between. TCR cDNA received a 3' ligated oligonucleotide that carried a UMI. Reverse transcription used DNase-treated unsorted total RNA, aiming for about 1 to 1000 ng. This clonotype was seen many times. Amplification of ligated cDNA took four PCR rounds with SP2 and nested alpha and beta constant primers. For blood and skin samples, reverse transcription used TCR alpha and beta constant primers. TCRdb re-analysed the UMI-ligation and nested PCR reads in MiXCR, keeping a single row per CDR3 protein. This sample carries more than 20,000 distinct CDR3 sequences, under 6.5% of them seen once, and the ten largest clones take 7% to 8%.

This chain uses TRBV5-6 with TRBJ2-3; D not certain. Sequenced sample: blood. This TCR was sampled from an adult in good health. In nucleotides, the CDR3 is TGTGCCAGCAGTCATGGGTTCCCGACTAGCACAGATACGCAGTATTTT. This encodes CASSHGFPTSTDTQYF.